The clone carrying this T cell receptor beta chain was counted only a few times. Its antigen remains unknown. Time point specified: late sampling 161 to 241 days after vaccination in three convalescent patients. Treatment described: approximately nine-day PBMC culture with coronavirus spike peptide pools or control peptides (ViraFEST assay). The data stem from a study of vaccination and CD4 T cells after COVID-19. Study-wide background: Sampling after COVID took place at a median of 101 days (range 35 to 161) following diagnosis.

The germline gives CDR1 MNHEY, CDR2 SMNVEV (reference sequence). Losses at the gene ends were 5 bases for V and 4 bases for J; bases not matched to a gene: 12. This CDR3 comprises 17 residues. With the Oncomine TCR Beta short-read assay, DNA from cultured CD4+ T cells was sequenced. MiXCR was run by TCRdb on the PCR reads, yielding one entry per CDR3 protein. The top ten clones hold 15% to 20% of a sample with around 20,000 distinct CDR3 sequences, 44% of them seen once. Sequenced here: CD4+ T cells from blood, cultured in vitro, sampled about 7 months after SARS-CoV-2 vaccination. J is TRBJ1-1 and V is TRBV27; TRBD1 agrees at 11 bases. The clonotype was recovered from a human donor who had recovered from COVID-19. The CDR3 spells CASSSWTGGVVPTEAFF. Here the CDR3 DNA reads TGTGCCAGCAGTAGCTGGACAGGGGGCGTCGTACCCACTGAAGCTTTCTTT.